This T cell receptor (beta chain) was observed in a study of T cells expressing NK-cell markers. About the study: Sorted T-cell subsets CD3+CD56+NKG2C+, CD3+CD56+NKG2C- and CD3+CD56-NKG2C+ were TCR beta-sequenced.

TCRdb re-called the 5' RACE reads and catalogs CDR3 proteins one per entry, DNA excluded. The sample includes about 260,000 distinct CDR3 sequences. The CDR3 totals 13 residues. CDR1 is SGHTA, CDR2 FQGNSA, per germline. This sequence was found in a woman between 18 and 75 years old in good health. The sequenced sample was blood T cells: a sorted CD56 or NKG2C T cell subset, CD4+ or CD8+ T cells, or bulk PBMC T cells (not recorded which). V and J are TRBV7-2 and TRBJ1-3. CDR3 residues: CASSLDLGNTIYF.